This T cell receptor (beta chain) stems from a study of blood T cell repertoires in COVID-19. Overall study context: The origin of the acute and convalescent COVID-19 samples was the United States, Italy and Spain. T cells, B-cell-depleted T cells, or PBMCs provided the cDNA or gDNA that served as material.

The CDR3 length is 15 residues. Germline values: CDR1 GTSNPN, CDR2 SVGIG (reference sequence). The ends lost 2 bases at V and 5 bases at J; junction bases unmatched: 10. As processed by the authors: Reference gene primers were amplified, and this amplification served to estimate nucleated cell counts. Here immunoSEQ multiplex PCR was the method, and the copy in TCRdb shows in-frame clones only, minus some. V and J calls and clone size are given by that table; D and trimming were obtained from the DNA. Of 150,000 to 200,000 clones detected, around 87% appear once; the ten largest clones hold roughly 7%.

The source is a woman older than 75 in a cohort sampled during active or convalescent COVID-19. V usage is TRBV30 and J usage is TRBJ1-2; 8 bases fit TRBD1. What was sequenced was peripheral blood. The CDR3 nucleotides are TGTGCCTGGAGTCTAGGACAGGGTTTGAAATATGGCTACACCTTC. Amino acids: CAWSLGQGLKYGYTF.